These 26 T cell receptor beta chains share one sample of origin, sequenced in a study of technical replicates of blood from a handful of donors. Sequencing used immunoSEQ multiplex PCR; TCRdb keeps in-frame clones, though not all of them. The table includes roughly 76,000 clones, 65% to 90% detected once. The sample comprised PBMCs. Receptor source: a human donor in good health. Some clones in this sample may be carry-over from other donors' samples.

This chain links TRBV7-2 with TRBJ1-1; weak D call: TRBD1 (5 bases). Germline assignment: CDR1 SGHTA and CDR2 FQGNSA. The length of the CDR3 is 14 residues. Trimming pared 2 bases from V and 0 bases from J, leaving 7 bases between. This chain's CDR3 is CASSLKGMNTEAFF. The CDR3 DNA reads as TGTGCCAGCAGCTTAAAGGGGATGAACACTGAAGCTTTCTTT.

This chain links TRBV5-1 with TRBJ2-5; 9 nucleotides align to TRBD2. The CDR3 sequence is 14 residues long. V was pared by 4 bases and J by 3 bases, with 4 bases of the junction left unmatched. The germline CDR1 and CDR2 sequences are SGHRS and YFSETQ. CDR3 residues: CASSAIAGEETQYF. The DNA of the CDR3 is TGCGCCAGCAGCGCTATAGCGGGAGAAGAGACCCAGTACTTC.

J is TRBJ2-5 and V is TRBV5-1, with TRBD1 as a possible D gene (6 bases). The CDR3 is 16 amino acids. Between the trimmed V and J ends, which lost 4 bases and 1 base, there was a span of 17 bases. Germline CDR1 reads SGHRS; CDR2 reads YFSETQ. Written as DNA, the CDR3 is TGCGCCAGCAGCAATCAGCAGGGGCGTCTCCAAGAGACCCAGTACTTC. This gives the protein CASSNQQGRLQETQYF.

This clone was picked up a small number of times. DNA of the CDR3: TGTGCCAGCAGCTTTCAAAATAGCAATCAGCCCCAGCATTTT. It encodes CASSFQNSNQPQHF. This chain connects TRBV7-2 to TRBJ1-5; the D is unclear. Germline lookup yields CDR1 SGHTA and CDR2 FQGNSA. Between the trimmed V and J ends, which lost 3 bases and 0 bases, there was a span of 6 bases. The CDR3 is made up of 14 amino acids.

The V gene is TRBV6-5, the J gene TRBJ1-5; D is unresolved. Germline V gene lookup returns CDR1 MNHEY and CDR2 SVGAGI. V lost 6 bases and J 2 bases, leaving 11 bases between the germline ends. There are 14 residues in the CDR3. The CDR3 reads CASRGGGGNQPQHF. As DNA, the CDR3 is TGTGCCAGCAGAGGAGGCGGGGGCAATCAGCCCCAGCATTTT.

The CDR3 reads CASSLYNTEAFF. The CDR3 nucleotides read TGTGCCAGCAGCTTATATAACACTGAAGCTTTCTTT. The chain employs TRBV7-9 and TRBJ1-1; D not resolved. The CDR3 covers 12 residues. CDR1 SEHNR and CDR2 FQNEAQ come from the germline V gene (reference sequence). The ends were cut back, 2 bases at V and 2 bases at J, with 3 bases in the middle.

This clone was seen just once. Germline and junction disagree at one end, which may indicate a read error. The chain is built from TRBV6-1 and TRBJ2-7; TRBD2 matches at 7 bases. Germline CDR1 MNHNS, CDR2 SASEGT. CDR3 length: 15 amino acids. The CDR3 DNA is TGTGCCAGCAGTGAAAGACTAGCAGGCTCCGACGAGCAGTACTTC. Its translation is CASSERLAGSDEQYF.

The chain is built from TRBV2 and TRBJ1-1; 7 bases are a match to TRBD1. The germline gives CDR1 SNHLY, CDR2 FYNNEI. This CDR3 is built from 13 residues. V lost 4 bases and J lost 3; bases outside the gene matches: 2. CDR3 sequence: CASSGDSYTEAFF. CDR3 DNA sequence: TGTGCCAGCAGTGGGGACAGCTACACTGAAGCTTTCTTT.

The chain links TRBV28 to TRBJ2-5; 12 nucleotides align to TRBD2. Germline V gene sequence: CDR1 MDHEN, CDR2 SYDVKM. The J segment lost 11 bases and the V segment lost 6 bases, leaving 13 bases of the junction unmatched. The CDR3 is 15 residues long. The CDR3 sequence: CASSPRLAGVREQYF. Here the CDR3 DNA reads TGTGCCAGCAGCCCTAGACTAGCGGGAGTAAGGGAGCAGTACTTC.

This clone was recorded only once. V is TRBV2 and J is TRBJ2-5, with D possibly being TRBD1 (6 bases). The V end lost 6 bases, the J end lost 2 bases, and 16 bases lay between the germline ends. The CDR3 loop spans 15 amino acids. CDR1 and CDR2 (germline): SNHLY, FYNNEI. The CDR3: CASSPQGLIQETQYF. DNA of the CDR3: TGTGCCAGCAGCCCGCAGGGGCTCATTCAAGAGACCCAGTACTTC. The variable domain in full, completed from reference TRBV2 and TRBJ2-5, reads EPEVTQTPSHQVTQMGQEVILRCVPISNHLYFYWYRQILGQKVEFLVSFYNNEISEKSEIFDDQFSVERPDGSNFTLKIRSTKLEDSAMYFCASSPQGLIQETQYFGPGTRLLVL.

CDR3 sequence (DNA): TGTGCCAGCAGCCTTATTCGGACAACTAGCACAGATACGCAGTATTTT. Its protein is CASSLIRTTSTDTQYF. The V gene is TRBV11-2, the J gene TRBJ2-3; possibly TRBD1 for D (5 bases). Trimming cost V 5 bases and J 0 bases, with 15 bases left between them. The germline V gene has CDR1 SGHAT and CDR2 FQNNGV. The CDR3 has 16 residues. The whole variable domain, remainder taken from reference TRBV11-2 and TRBJ2-3, is EAGVAQSPRYKIIEKRQSVAFWCNPISGHATLYWYQQILGQGPKLLIQFQNNGVVDDSQLPKDRFSAERLKGVDSTLKIQPAKLEDSAVYLCASSLIRTTSTDTQYFGPGTRLTVL.

The chain combines TRBV5-1 with TRBJ2-7; D is unresolved. The V end lost 0 bases, the J end lost 1 base, and 5 bases lay between the germline ends. This CDR3 has 13 residues. Germline V CDR1 and CDR2: SGHRS, YFSETQ. DNA of the CDR3: TGCGCCAGCAGCTTGGCACAGTCCTACGAGCAGTACTTC. As protein: CASSLAQSYEQYF.

The chain combines TRBV4-3 with TRBJ2-3; 10 nucleotides match TRBD2. The CDR3 runs to 15 residues. CDR1 is LGHNA and CDR2 is YSLEER in the germline V gene. The J segment lost 3 bases and the V segment lost 4 bases, leaving 4 bases of the junction unmatched. CDR3 region: CASSRLAGGTDTQYF. DNA for the CDR3: TGCGCCAGCAGCCGGTTAGCGGGAGGAACAGATACGCAGTATTTT.

The chain is built from TRBV5-4 and TRBJ2-7, with 9 bases matching TRBD1. With 4 bases clipped from V and 6 bases from J, the junction kept 8 bases outside the gene matches. CDR3 length: 14 amino acids. The germline gives CDR1 SGHNT, CDR2 YYREEE (reference sequence). CDR3 residues: CASSLRTGVGEQYF. CDR3 coding DNA: TGTGCCAGCAGCCTAAGGACAGGGGTAGGCGAGCAGTACTTC.

This clone was found once. The chain recombines TRBV5-1 with TRBJ1-2, with D perhaps matching TRBD1 (6 bases). V was clipped by 3 bases and J by 2 bases, with 8 bases between them. There are 13 residues in the CDR3. Germline CDR1 and CDR2: SGHRS and YFSETQ. The CDR3: CASSSQGNYGYTF. The CDR3 region has the DNA TGCGCCAGCAGCTCACAGGGAAACTATGGCTACACCTTC. The full variable domain, rest sourced from reference TRBV5-1 and TRBJ1-2, is KAGVTQTPRYLIKTRGQQVTLSCSPISGHRSVSWYQQTPGQGLQFLFEYFSETQRNKGNFPGRFSGRQFSNSRSEMNVSTLELGDSALYLCASSSQGNYGYTFGSGTRLTVV.

The CDR3 is CTSSQQGTSVQETQYF. The CDR3, as DNA: TGCACCAGCAGCCAACAAGGGACTAGCGTACAAGAGACCCAGTACTTC. This rearrangement joins TRBV1 to TRBJ2-5; TRBD2, the table's D call, lacks a check against the DNA. TRBV1 is a pseudogene locus. This CDR3 comprises 16 residues.

The rearrangement joins TRBV29-1 to TRBJ2-5, with D hard to call. Germline loops: CDR1 SQVTM, CDR2 ANQGSEA. The V end lost 4 bases, the J end lost 2 bases, and 8 bases lay between the germline ends. This CDR3 is built from 12 residues. The CDR3: CSVAQIQETQYF. In DNA form, the CDR3 reads TGCAGCGTTGCCCAGATTCAAGAGACCCAGTACTTC.

The chain recombines TRBV5-4 with TRBJ2-1, with a tentative D call TRBD2 (6 bases). V lost 5 bases and J lost 8, with 20 bases in between. The CDR3 runs 15 residues. Germline V gene lookup returns CDR1 SGHNT and CDR2 YYREEE (reference sequence). CDR3 sequence: CASSTSSANGYEQFF. CDR3 sequence (DNA): TGTGCCAGCAGTACGTCTAGCGCCAATGGCTATGAGCAGTTCTTC.

The chain is built from TRBV15 and TRBJ2-3, with 13 bases aligning to TRBD2. From germline, CDR1 is LNHNV and CDR2 YYDKDF (reference sequence). CDR3 length equals 19 residues. With V trimmed by 3 bases and J by 4 bases, 13 bases remained unmatched. For the CDR3, the DNA is TGTGCCACCAGCAGGGCAAGGACTAGCGGGAGTTCGTTATCAGATACGCAGTATTTT. It encodes CATSRARTSGSSLSDTQYF.

The chain employs TRBV18 and TRBJ2-3, with D maybe TRBD1 (5 bases). CDR3 length: 14 amino acids. V was trimmed by 3 bases and J by 7 bases, leaving 14 bases between them. CDR1 is KGHSH and CDR2 is LQKENI in the germline V gene. The CDR3: CASSPGTGQYTQYF. DNA of the CDR3: TGTGCCAGCTCACCGGGTACAGGTCAATATACGCAGTATTTT.

This chain connects TRBV6-5 to TRBJ1-6; 7 bases fit TRBD1. Germline lookup yields CDR1 MNHEY and CDR2 SVGAGI. V was pared by 8 bases and J by 10 bases, with 11 bases of the junction left unmatched. The CDR3 runs 14 residues. In DNA, the CDR3 is TGTGCCAGCCAGGGATCGACAGGGCGATCACCCCTCCACTTT. This gives the protein CASQGSTGRSPLHF.

The chain combines TRBV27 with TRBJ2-7; 7 bases match TRBD1. The length of the CDR3 is 13 residues. CDR1 MNHEY and CDR2 SMNVEV come from the germline V gene (reference sequence). With 6 bases clipped from V and 3 bases from J, the junction kept 5 bases outside the gene matches. In nucleotides, the CDR3 is TGTGCCAGCAGGCTGACAGGGAGCTACGAGCAGTACTTC. Amino acids: CASRLTGSYEQYF.

The gene calls are TRBV15 and TRBJ2-7; tentative D call: TRBD1 (6 bases). The CDR3 totals 15 residues. Germline values: CDR1 LNHNV, CDR2 YYDKDF (reference sequence). Trimming left V 0 bases short and J 0 bases short, with 9 bases between. CDR3 region: CATSRDGGLSYEQYF. The DNA of the CDR3 is TGTGCCACCAGCAGAGATGGGGGCCTCTCCTACGAGCAGTACTTC.

The J gene is TRBJ2-7, the V gene TRBV2; TRBD1 agrees at 8 bases. Germline V gives CDR1 SNHLY, CDR2 FYNNEI. V gave up 6 bases and J gave up 6 bases; unmatched junction bases: 7. The CDR3 contains 13 residues. CDR3 sequence (DNA): TGTGCCAGCAGACGACAGGGGAACCTCGAGCAGTACTTC. Translated, it gives CASRRQGNLEQYF.

The chain joins TRBV30 to TRBJ1-1; a weak D match, TRBD1 (5 bases). The CDR3 sequence is 10 residues long. The germline V and J ends were trimmed by 4 bases and 11 bases, with 11 bases remaining between them. The germline V gene encodes CDR1 GTSNPN and CDR2 SVGIG (reference sequence). This CDR3 is CAWIQTEAFF. CDR3 bases: TGTGCCTGGATACAGACAGAGGCTTTCTTT.

The chain links TRBV7-8 to TRBJ1-2; 7 nucleotides match TRBD1. This CDR3 comprises 13 residues. Germline CDR1 is SGHVS and CDR2 is FQNEAQ. The V and J ends lost 5 bases and 2 bases, in that order; junction bases with no gene match: 2. CDR3 bases: TGTGCCAGCAGCAAGGACAGGAACTATGGCTACACCTTC. Translation gives CASSKDRNYGYTF.